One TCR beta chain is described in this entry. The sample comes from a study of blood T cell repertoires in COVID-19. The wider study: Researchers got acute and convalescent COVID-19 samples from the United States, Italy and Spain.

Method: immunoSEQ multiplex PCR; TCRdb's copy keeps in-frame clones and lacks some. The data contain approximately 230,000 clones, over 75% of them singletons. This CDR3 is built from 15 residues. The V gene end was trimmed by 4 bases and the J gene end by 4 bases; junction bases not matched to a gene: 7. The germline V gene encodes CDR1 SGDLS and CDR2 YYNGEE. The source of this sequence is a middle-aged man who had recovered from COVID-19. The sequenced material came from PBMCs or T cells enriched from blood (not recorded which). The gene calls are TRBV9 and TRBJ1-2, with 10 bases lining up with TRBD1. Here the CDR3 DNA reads TGTGCCAGCAGCCCGGGACAGGGGAACTTCTATGGCTACACCTTC. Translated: CASSPGQGNFYGYTF.